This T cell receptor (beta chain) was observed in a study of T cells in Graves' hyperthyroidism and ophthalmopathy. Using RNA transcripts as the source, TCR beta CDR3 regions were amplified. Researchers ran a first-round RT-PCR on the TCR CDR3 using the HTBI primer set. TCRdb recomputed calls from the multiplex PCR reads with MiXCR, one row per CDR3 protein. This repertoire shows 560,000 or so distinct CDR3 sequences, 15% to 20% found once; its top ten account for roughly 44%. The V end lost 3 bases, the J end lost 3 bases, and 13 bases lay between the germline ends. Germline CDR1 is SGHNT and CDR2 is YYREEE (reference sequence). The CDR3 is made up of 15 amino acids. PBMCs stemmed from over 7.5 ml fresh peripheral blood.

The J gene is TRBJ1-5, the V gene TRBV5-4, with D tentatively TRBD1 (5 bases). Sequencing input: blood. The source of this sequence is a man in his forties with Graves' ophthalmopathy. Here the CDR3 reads CASSSDGGVNQPQHF. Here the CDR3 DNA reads TGTGCCAGCAGCTCTGATGGGGGGGTCAATCAGCCCCAGCATTTT.